These T cell receptor beta chains were read from a single sample in a study of CD4 T cells in relation to SARS-CoV-2 and coronaviruses. Their antigens are not known. Produced via immunoSEQ multiplex PCR; TCRdb's table is partial and in-frame only. The table includes about 26,000 clones, roughly four fifths detected once. The sequencing sample was made of CD4+ T cells from PBMCs, cultured in vitro. All receptors come from a human donor in good health. Each CDR3 is given with its conserved first and last residue. A D gene is named only where the DNA matches it firmly. The listing skips clone size in some rows; elsewhere it reads once, few, many or a size class.

j_call d_call clone_size v_call cdr3_nt cdr3_aa
TRBJ2-5 NA NA TRBV27 TGTGCCAGAACGTCTGAGACCCAGTACTTC CARTSETQYF
TRBJ2-7 NA NA TRBV19 TGTGCCAGTAGTATGCCAGGGATTTCCTACGAGCAGTACTTC CASSMPGISYEQYF
TRBJ2-5 TRBD1 NA TRBV4-3 TGCGCCAGCAGCCAACAATTGGGGACAGGGAGAGAGACCCAGTACTTC CASSQQLGTGRETQYF
TRBJ2-4 TRBD1 NA TRBV2 TGTGCCAGCAGTGGTTCCGGGACAGCTGGCTACTTC CASSGSGTAGYF
TRBJ1-6 TRBD1 NA TRBV14 TGTGCCAGCAGCCAAGTGACAGGGGGCTTTTATAATTCACCCCTCCACTTT CASSQVTGGFYNSPLHF
TRBJ2-3 TRBD2 NA TRBV19 TGTGCCAGTAGTATAAGGTCGAGCGGGAAGCAAACTAGCACAGATACGCAGTATTTT CASSIRSSGKQTSTDTQYF
TRBJ1-6 TRBD1 NA TRBV7-9 TGTGCCAGCAGCCCCGACAGGGTTTCACCCCTCCACTTT CASSPDRVSPLHF
TRBJ2-7 TRBD2 NA TRBV5-1 TGCGCCAGCAGCTTGGATGCGGGAGAAATCTACGAGCAGTACTTC CASSLDAGEIYEQYF
TRBJ1-3 TRBD1 NA TRBV25-1 TGTGCCAGCAGCGACAGGGAGGCTGGAAACACCATATATTTT CASSDREAGNTIYF
TRBJ1-1 NA NA TRBV11-2 TGTGCCAGCAGCTTAGATAGACGGTGGGAAAACACTGAAGCTTTCTTT CASSLDRRWENTEAFF
TRBJ2-1 NA few TRBV5-4 TGTGCCAGCAGCTTGAATATGGGTGAGCAGTTCTTC CASSLNMGEQFF
TRBJ2-4 NA NA TRBV5-1 TGCGCCAGCAGCGTAGGAGGTAGCAAAAACATTCAGTACTTC CASSVGGSKNIQYF
TRBJ2-2 TRBD1 NA TRBV19 TGTGCCAGTAGTATAGGGACAGGGACCCTCCTGAGGGACACCGGGGAGCTGTTTTTT CASSIGTGTLLRDTGELFF
TRBJ1-3 NA NA TRBV19 TGTGCCAGTAGTATCAGGGCTGGAAACACCATATATTTT CASSIRAGNTIYF
TRBJ2-5 NA once TRBV9 TGTGCCAGCAGCTCGGGGCCCCGGCCCCCAGAGACCCAGTACTTC CASSSGPRPPETQYF
TRBJ2-4 NA NA TRBV2 TGTGCCAGCAGTGTATGGCTAGCAGACATTCAGTACTTC CASSVWLADIQYF
TRBJ2-7 NA NA TRBV2 TGTGCCAGCAGTAAGGACGGACGGGGTGGCACAAGCGAGCAGTACTTC CASSKDGRGGTSEQYF
TRBJ2-1 NA NA TRBV28 TGTGCCAGCACCCCGGACGGGGCCTACAATGAGCAGTTCTTC CASTPDGAYNEQFF
TRBJ1-2 NA NA TRBV6-5 TGTGCCAGCAGTTACTCGCAGGGGTCCTATGGCTACACCTTC CASSYSQGSYGYTF
TRBJ2-3 TRBD2 NA TRBV4-3 TGCGCCAGCAGCCAAGATCTCGGACTAGCGGGAGGTACGCAGTATTTT CASSQDLGLAGGTQYF
TRBJ2-2 TRBD2 NA TRBV5-4 TGTGCCAGCAGCCCCTTCCCTAGCGGAATTTACACCGGGGAGCTGTTTTTT CASSPFPSGIYTGELFF
TRBJ1-1 TRBD1 NA TRBV7-2 TGTGCCAGCAGCCCCCGACAGGGGGCGCGTACTGAAGCTTTCTTT CASSPRQGARTEAFF
TRBJ1-6 NA few TRBV3-1/TRBV3-2 TGTGCCAGCAGCCGGGGGTATTCACCCCTCCACTTT CASSRGYSPLHF
TRBJ2-3 NA NA TRBV19 TGTGCCAGTAGTATACTAGTTAAAGATACGCAGTATTTT CASSILVKDTQYF
TRBJ1-6 NA NA TRBV5-4 TGTGCCAGCAGCTTGGACAGTTCTAATTCACCCCTCCACTTT CASSLDSSNSPLHF
TRBJ1-2 NA NA TRBV9 TGTGCCAGCAGCGAAACAGCCCGTGGCTACACCTTC CASSETARGYTF
TRBJ1-6 TRBD1 NA TRBV2 TGTGCCAGCAATTTGGACAGGGGATATAATTCACCCCTCCACTTT CASNLDRGYNSPLHF
TRBJ1-4 TRBD1 NA TRBV6-5 TGTGCCAGCAGCTACGGACAGGGGAATGAAAAACTGTTTTTT CASSYGQGNEKLFF
TRBJ1-2 NA once TRBV4-1 TGCGCCAGCAGCCACCCCCAGAGTGGAGGCTACACCTTC CASSHPQSGGYTF
TRBJ1-1 TRBD1 NA TRBV4-3 TGCGCCAGCAGCCCCAAGCCAGGGGGATACGGCACTGAAGCTTTCTTT CASSPKPGGYGTEAFF
TRBJ1-4 NA NA TRBV7-2 TGTGCCAGCAGCTTATTTGGAAAACTGTTTTTT CASSLFGKLFF
TRBJ2-7 TRBD2 NA TRBV5-5 TGTGCCAGCAGTCGTTCCGGGACTAGGCACGACTACGAGCAGTACTTC CASSRSGTRHDYEQYF
TRBJ1-5 NA NA TRBV10-2 TGCGCCAGCAGTGAGCGACTAAATAGCAATCAGCCCCAGCATTTT CASSERLNSNQPQHF
TRBJ2-2 TRBD1 once TRBV11-2 TGTGCCAGCAGCCATTCCGGGACAGGGGGAACCGGGGAGCTGTTTTTT CASSHSGTGGTGELFF
TRBJ2-2 NA NA TRBV18 TGTGCCAGCTCACCACCGAACGGGCGAAAGAACACCGGGGAGCTGTTTTTT CASSPPNGRKNTGELFF
TRBJ1-5 TRBD1 NA TRBV7-2 TGTGCCAGCAGCGCAGGGACAGGGGTTCAGCCCCAGCATTTT CASSAGTGVQPQHF
TRBJ1-6 NA NA TRBV5-6 TGTGCCAGCAGCTTGTTAGCACAGCCCAATTCACCCCTCCACTTT CASSLLAQPNSPLHF
TRBJ2-3 NA NA TRBV27 TGTGCCAGCACCTCTCAGCTCCAGGGGGATACGCAGTATTTT CASTSQLQGDTQYF
TRBJ2-5 TRBD1 NA TRBV6-6 TGTGCCAGCAGTTACTCGAAGGACAGGGGGGAGACCCAGTACTTC CASSYSKDRGETQYF
TRBJ2-4 NA once TRBV29-1 TGCAGCGTTACAATGATAGCCAAAAACATTCAGTACTTC CSVTMIAKNIQYF
TRBJ2-1 TRBD2 NA TRBV25-1 TGTGCCAGCAGTGAATCAGAGCGGGAGGGCTTCGATGAGCAGTTCTTC CASSESEREGFDEQFF
TRBJ1-6 NA few TRBV6-2/TRBV6-3 TGTGCCAGCAGTAGAACCGGGACGGTGAATTCACCCCTCCACTTT CASSRTGTVNSPLHF
TRBJ2-1 TRBD2 NA TRBV18 TGTGCCAGCTCACGCTTAGCGGGGTCGACTAATGAGCAGTTCTTC CASSRLAGSTNEQFF
TRBJ1-1 TRBD1 NA TRBV10-3 TGTGCCATCAGTGAGTCGGGGGACAGGGTGAGGACTGAAGCTTTCTTT CAISESGDRVRTEAFF
TRBJ1-2 TRBD1 few TRBV25-1 TGTGCCAGCAGCCGACAGGGAAGCTACACCTTC CASSRQGSYTF
TRBJ1-5 NA NA TRBV18 TGTGCCAGCTCACCTTCGGAAAGTTATAGGGGCAATCAGCCCCAGCATTTT CASSPSESYRGNQPQHF
TRBJ1-2 NA NA TRBV24-1 TGTGCCACCAGTGATTTCGGAGGGAGGGATGGCTACACCTTC CATSDFGGRDGYTF
TRBJ1-4 NA NA TRBV5-8 TGTGCCAGCAGCTTCGGACAGTCAACTAATGAAAAACTGTTTTTT CASSFGQSTNEKLFF